The clone carrying this T cell receptor beta chain turned up a few times. The antigen is unknown. Autoimmune disease history or systemic immunosuppression meant exclusion. The sampling schedule covered blood at baseline, cycle 4 day 1, and cycle 7 day 1. TCRdb keeps only in-frame clones here, not all; method: immunoSEQ multiplex PCR. Among about 120,000 clones, 75% to 90% were seen once, and the ten largest hold approximately 0.55%. V shed 3 bases and J shed 0 bases, with 9 bases lying between them. The CDR3 covers 16 residues. Germline V gene sequence: CDR1 PRHDT, CDR2 FYEKMQ (reference sequence). This record belongs to a study of OX40 agonist ivuxolimab in advanced cancers. Study-level points and caveats: The average count of expanded clones was higher among CD8+ T cells than among CD4+. Partial responders dosed at 0.1-3.0 mg/kg displayed clonal expansion ranking among the lowest.

The rearrangement joins TRBV13 to TRBJ2-6; D gene ambiguous. The specimen was CD4+ or CD8+ T cells sorted from blood, collected in a trial of the OX40 agonist ivuxolimab. This TCR was sampled from an adult with an advanced solid tumor such as melanoma, head and neck, liver or kidney cancer. The CDR3 is CASSFKGYSGANVLTF. In DNA form, the CDR3 reads TGTGCCAGCAGCTTCAAAGGGTACTCTGGGGCCAACGTCCTGACTTTC.